This T cell receptor (beta chain) was identified in a study of blood T cell repertoires in COVID-19. Study-wide background: Acute and convalescent COVID-19 specimens originated in the United States, Italy and Spain.

Germline V gene data show CDR1 as LNHDA and CDR2 as SQIVND (reference sequence). Trimming shortened V by 9 bases and J by 0 bases, and 18 bases separated the two germline ends. The CDR3 runs 15 residues. Clones were sequenced by immunoSEQ multiplex PCR, and TCRdb holds only the in-frame ones, with some missing. The table has about 180,000 clones, around 89% seen once. This clone was counted once. The chain recombines TRBV19 with TRBJ2-7; tentatively, D is TRBD2 (6 bases). Sequencing was performed on peripheral blood. This TCR was recovered from a man aged 18-30 years who had recovered from COVID-19. CDR3 nucleotide sequence: TGTGCCAGCTCCCTGAAAGGTAGCGGCTCCTACGAGCAGTACTTC. This encodes CASSLKGSGSYEQYF.